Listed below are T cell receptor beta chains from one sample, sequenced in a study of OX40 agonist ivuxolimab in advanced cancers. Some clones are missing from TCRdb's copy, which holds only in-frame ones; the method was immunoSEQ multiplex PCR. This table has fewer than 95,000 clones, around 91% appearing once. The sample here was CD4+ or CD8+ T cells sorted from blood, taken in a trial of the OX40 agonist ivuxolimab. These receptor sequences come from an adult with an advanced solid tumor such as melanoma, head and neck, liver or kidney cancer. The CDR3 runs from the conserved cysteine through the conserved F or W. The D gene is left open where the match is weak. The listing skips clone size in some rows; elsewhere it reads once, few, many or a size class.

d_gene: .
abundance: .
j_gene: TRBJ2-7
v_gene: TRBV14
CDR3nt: TGTGCCAGCAGCGTTCTTGGGGGGCCCTCCATGAGCGAGCAGTACTTC
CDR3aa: CASSVLGGPSMSEQYF

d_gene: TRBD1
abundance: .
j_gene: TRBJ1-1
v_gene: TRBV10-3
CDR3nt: TGTGCCATCAGCCTACAGGGGGCGCCGACTGAAGCTTTCTTT
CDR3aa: CAISLQGAPTEAFF

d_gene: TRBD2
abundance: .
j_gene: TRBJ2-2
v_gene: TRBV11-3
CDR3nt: TGTGCCAGCAGCTTAGATTATAGGCTAGCGGGAGTCCCGAACACCGGGGAGCTGTTTTTT
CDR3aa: CASSLDYRLAGVPNTGELFF

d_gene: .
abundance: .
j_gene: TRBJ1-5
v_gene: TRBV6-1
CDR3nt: TGTGCCAGCAGGCTAGAGGGGGGGGCTGGGCAGCCCCAGCATTTT
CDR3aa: CASRLEGGAGQPQHF

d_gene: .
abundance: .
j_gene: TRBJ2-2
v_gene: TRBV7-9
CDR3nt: TGTGCCAGCAGCATCCGGACGGCGAACACCGGGGAGCTGTTTTTT
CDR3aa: CASSIRTANTGELFF

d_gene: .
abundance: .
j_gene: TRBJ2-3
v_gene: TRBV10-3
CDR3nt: TGTGCCATCAGCCGGGGGGCGGCTACAGATACGCAGTATTTT
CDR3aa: CAISRGAATDTQYF

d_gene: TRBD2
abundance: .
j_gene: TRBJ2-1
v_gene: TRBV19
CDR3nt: TGTGCCAGTAGTATAGGGCTAGCGGGAGGGCCGGGAGATGAGCAGTTCTTC
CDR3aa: CASSIGLAGGPGDEQFF

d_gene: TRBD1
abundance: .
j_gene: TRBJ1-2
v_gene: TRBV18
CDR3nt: TGTGCCAGCTCATCTTCCGGGACAGGGGAAGATGGCTACACCTTC
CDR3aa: CASSSSGTGEDGYTF

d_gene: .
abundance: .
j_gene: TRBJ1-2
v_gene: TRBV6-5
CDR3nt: TGTGCCAGCAGCAGAACAGGGTATGGCTACACCTTC
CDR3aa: CASSRTGYGYTF

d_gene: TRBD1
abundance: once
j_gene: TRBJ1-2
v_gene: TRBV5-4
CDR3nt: TGTGCCAGCAGCTTGGCCCAGACAGGGCGGGACCTCTATGGCTACACCTTC
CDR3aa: CASSLAQTGRDLYGYTF

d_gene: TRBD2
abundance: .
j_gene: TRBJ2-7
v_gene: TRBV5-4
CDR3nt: TGTGCCAGCTTACCCTGGGGGCTAGCGGGAGTCCCCGTTGGCAACGAGCAGTACTTC
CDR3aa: CASLPWGLAGVPVGNEQYF

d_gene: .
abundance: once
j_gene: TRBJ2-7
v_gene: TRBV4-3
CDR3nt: TGCGCCAGCAGCCAAGAGGTTGATTCGTACGAGCAGTACTTC
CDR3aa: CASSQEVDSYEQYF